This T cell receptor beta chain was captured by sequencing in a study of T cells in Graves' hyperthyroidism and ophthalmopathy. Across the study: Pretreatment peripheral blood was obtained at initial diagnosis.

Clinical symptoms, serum thyroxine and TRAb, thyroid ultrasound and orbital computed tomography together formed the diagnostic basis. PBMCs were obtained from over 8.5 ml fresh peripheral blood. Many counts were recorded for this clonotype. What it binds is not known. RNA transcripts were the template for amplifying TCR beta CDR3 regions. Carried out on the TCR CDR3, a first-round RT-PCR used the HTBI primer set. TCRdb itself ran the multiplex PCR reads through MiXCR, one entry per CDR3 protein. The profile shows 400,000 to 500,000 distinct CDR3 sequences, about 13% of them singletons. Study results and caveats: Median prediction lead before ophthalmopathy onset was about 6.5 months with the model.

The germline gives CDR1 SGHKS, CDR2 YYEKEE (reference sequence). The V end was cut by 4 bases, the J end by 7 bases, with 18 bases between. CDR3 length equals 14 residues. Material: blood. The chain joins TRBV5-5 to TRBJ2-7; no firm D call. The sequence was collected from a woman in her late teens or twenties with Graves' hyperthyroidism. The chain's CDR3 is CASSMQIGPIEQYF. Written as DNA, the CDR3 is TGTGCCAGCAGCATGCAGATCGGACCCATTGAGCAGTACTTC.